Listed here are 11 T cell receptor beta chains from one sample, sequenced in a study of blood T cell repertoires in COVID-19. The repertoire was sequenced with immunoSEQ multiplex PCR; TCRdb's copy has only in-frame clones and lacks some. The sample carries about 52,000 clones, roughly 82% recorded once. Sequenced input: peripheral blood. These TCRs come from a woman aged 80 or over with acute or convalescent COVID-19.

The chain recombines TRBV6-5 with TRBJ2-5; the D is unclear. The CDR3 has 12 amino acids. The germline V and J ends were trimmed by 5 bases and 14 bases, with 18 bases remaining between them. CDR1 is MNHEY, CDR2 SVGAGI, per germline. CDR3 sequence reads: CASSRLSFLPYF. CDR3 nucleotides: TGTGCCAGCAGTCGACTTTCCTTTTTACCCTACTTC.

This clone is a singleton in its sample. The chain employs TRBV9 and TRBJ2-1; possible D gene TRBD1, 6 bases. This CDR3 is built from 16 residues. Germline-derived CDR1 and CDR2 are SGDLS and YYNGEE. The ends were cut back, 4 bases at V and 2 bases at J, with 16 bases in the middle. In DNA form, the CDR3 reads TGTGCCAGCAGCCCCTCGCAGGGGTCAACCTACAATGAGCAGTTCTTC. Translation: CASSPSQGSTYNEQFF.

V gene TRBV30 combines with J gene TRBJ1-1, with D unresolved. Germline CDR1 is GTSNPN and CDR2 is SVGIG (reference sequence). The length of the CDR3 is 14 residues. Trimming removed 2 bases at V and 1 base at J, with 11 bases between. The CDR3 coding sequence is TGTGCCTGGAGTATTGGAGTCCGGAACACTGAAGCTTTCTTT. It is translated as CAWSIGVRNTEAFF.

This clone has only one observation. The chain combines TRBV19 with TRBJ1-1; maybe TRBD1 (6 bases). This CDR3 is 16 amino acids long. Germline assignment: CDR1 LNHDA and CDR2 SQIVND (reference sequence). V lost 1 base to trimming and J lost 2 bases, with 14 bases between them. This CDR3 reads CASSIGTGIINTEAFF. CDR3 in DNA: TGTGCCAGTAGTATAGGTACAGGGATAATCAACACTGAAGCTTTCTTT.

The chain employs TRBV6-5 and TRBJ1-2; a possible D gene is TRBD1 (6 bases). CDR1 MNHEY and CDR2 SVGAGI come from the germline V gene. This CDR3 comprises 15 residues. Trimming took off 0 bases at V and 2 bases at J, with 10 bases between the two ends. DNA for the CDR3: TGTGCCAGCAGTTACTCGGGGGCAGGGAACTATGGCTACACCTTC. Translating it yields CASSYSGAGNYGYTF.

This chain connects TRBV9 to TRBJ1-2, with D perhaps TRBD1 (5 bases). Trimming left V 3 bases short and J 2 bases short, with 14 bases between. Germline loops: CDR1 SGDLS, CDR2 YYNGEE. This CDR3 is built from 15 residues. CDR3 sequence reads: CASSADTLENYGYTF. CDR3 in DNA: TGTGCCAGCAGCGCGGACACCCTCGAGAACTATGGCTACACCTTC.

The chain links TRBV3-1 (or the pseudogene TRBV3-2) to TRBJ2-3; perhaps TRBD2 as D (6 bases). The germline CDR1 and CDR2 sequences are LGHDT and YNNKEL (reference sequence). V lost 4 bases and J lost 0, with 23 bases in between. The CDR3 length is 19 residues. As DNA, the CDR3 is TGTGCCAGCAGCCGTAATCTAGCCGGGAGCGGCACTAGCACAGATACGCAGTATTTT. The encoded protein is CASSRNLAGSGTSTDTQYF.

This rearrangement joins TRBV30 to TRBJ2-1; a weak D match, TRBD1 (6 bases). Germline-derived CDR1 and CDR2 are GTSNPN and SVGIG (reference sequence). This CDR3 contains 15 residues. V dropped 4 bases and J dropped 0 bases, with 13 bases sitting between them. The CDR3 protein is CAWTFDRSSYNEQFF. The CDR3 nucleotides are TGTGCCTGGACCTTTGACAGGAGCTCCTACAATGAGCAGTTCTTC.

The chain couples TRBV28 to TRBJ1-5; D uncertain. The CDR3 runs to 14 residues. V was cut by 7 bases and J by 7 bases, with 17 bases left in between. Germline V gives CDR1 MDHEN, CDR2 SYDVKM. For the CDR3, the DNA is TGTGCCAGCACAGAGGCTCCAAAGGTACAGCCCCAGCATTTT. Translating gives CASTEAPKVQPQHF.

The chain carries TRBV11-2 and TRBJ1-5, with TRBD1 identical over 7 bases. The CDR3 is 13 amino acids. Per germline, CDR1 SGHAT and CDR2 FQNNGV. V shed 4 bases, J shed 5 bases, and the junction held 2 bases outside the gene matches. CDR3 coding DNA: TGTGCCAGCAGCTCGCAGGGGGATCAGCCCCAGCATTTT. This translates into CASSSQGDQPQHF.

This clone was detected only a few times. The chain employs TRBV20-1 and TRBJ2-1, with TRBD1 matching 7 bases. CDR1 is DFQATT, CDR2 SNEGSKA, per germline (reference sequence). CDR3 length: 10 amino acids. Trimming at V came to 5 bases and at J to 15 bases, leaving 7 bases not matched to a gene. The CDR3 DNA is TGCAGTGCTTTAGACCGACAGGGGTTCTTC. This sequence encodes CSALDRQGFF.